One and the same sample provided the 30 T cell receptor beta chains below, sequenced in a study of spatial heterogeneity in lung cancer. TCRdb fed the 5' RACE reads into MiXCR, producing one record per CDR3 protein. The table lists about 8,100 distinct CDR3 sequences, more than 5% of them singletons, with about 25% in the top ten. For these TCRs, the target antigens are not known. As for time point: sample taken at primary tumor resection. General observations from the study: For expanded intratumoral alpha and beta TCRs, counts tracked tumor mutation counts.

The sample in question was lung tumor tissue, obtained at surgery. All receptors derive from a male donor with early-stage non-small cell lung cancer.

This clonotype has a count of ten or more. The rearrangement uses TRBV7-2 and TRBJ2-7; D call uncertain. V was pared by 7 bases and J by 4 bases, with 20 bases between. The germline V gene encodes CDR1 SGHTA and CDR2 FQGNSA. This CDR3 has 15 residues. The DNA of the CDR3 is TGTGCCAGCATCCCCGATCGAAACTCCTTATACGAGCAGTACTTC. This encodes CASIPDRNSLYEQYF.

This clonotype was counted at least ten times. This sequence joins TRBV5-1 and TRBJ2-5; D ambiguous. Trimming took 5 bases from V and 2 from J, leaving 4 bases between them. Germline CDR1 and CDR2: SGHRS and YFSETQ. CDR3 length equals 11 residues. Here the CDR3 DNA reads TGCGCCAGCAGACTACAAGAGACCCAGTACTTC. Translating gives CASRLQETQYF.

At least ten counts were recorded for this clonotype. J is TRBJ2-3 and V is TRBV7-9; D uncertain. Germline V gene sequence: CDR1 SEHNR, CDR2 FQNEAQ (reference sequence). The V end lost 3 bases, the J end lost 8 bases, and 9 bases lay between the germline ends. There are 12 residues in the CDR3. DNA for the CDR3: TGTGCCAGCAGCTTTCCGGGCGTTACGCAGTATTTT. This encodes CASSFPGVTQYF. Full variable domain (outside the CDR3, taken from reference TRBV7-9 and TRBJ2-3): DTGVSQNPRHKITKRGQNVTFRCDPISEHNRLYWYRQTLGQGPEFLTYFQNEAQLEKSRLLSDRFSAERPKGSFSTLEIQRTEQGDSAMYLCASSFPGVTQYFGPGTRLTVL.

This rearrangement joins TRBV20-1 to TRBJ2-3; 11 positions agree with TRBD2. CDR1 and CDR2 from the germline V gene are DFQATT and SNEGSKA (reference sequence). CDR3 length: 14 residues. Trimming at V came to 5 bases and at J to 1 base, leaving 2 bases not matched to a gene. CDR3 DNA sequence: TGCAGTGCTCGGGGACTAGCGGGCACAGATACGCAGTATTTT. Protein product: CSARGLAGTDTQYF.

This clonotype was seen repeatedly, ten times or more. The V and J genes are TRBV6-2 or TRBV6-3 and TRBJ1-5; D is perhaps TRBD1 (6 bases). V lost 0 bases and J 2 bases, leaving 14 bases between the germline ends. This CDR3 comprises 17 residues. Germline-derived CDR1 and CDR2 are MNHEY and SVGEGT. The DNA for the CDR3 is TGTGCCAGCAGTTACTCGACAGGCAGGGGAGGCAATCAGCCCCAGCATTTT. Translated, it gives CASSYSTGRGGNQPQHF.

This clonotype was detected many times. The chain is built from TRBV6-5 and TRBJ1-4; D may be TRBD1 (5 bases). V lost 0 bases and J 5 bases, leaving 10 bases between the germline ends. This CDR3 is 15 amino acids long. Germline CDR1 reads MNHEY; CDR2 reads SVGAGI. The DNA for the CDR3 is TGTGCCAGCAGTTACTCCGGGACTGAGAATGAAAAACTGTTTTTT. Its translation: CASSYSGTENEKLFF.

Remarks on this clonotype: Compared with germline, one end of the junction differs, possibly owing to a read error. The CDR3 DNA reads TGTGCCTTCAGTACCCGGGGCAGTTCCTACGAGCAGTACTTC. It is translated as CAFSTRGSSYEQYF. The gene calls are TRBV10-3 and TRBJ2-7, with D perhaps given as TRBD1 or TRBD2 (5 bases each). This CDR3 contains 14 residues. Germline-derived CDR1 and CDR2 are ENHRY and SYGVKD.

This clonotype was observed at least ten times. The V call is TRBV6-1, the J call TRBJ1-2, with TRBD1 matching over 7 bases. The CDR3 loop spans 13 amino acids. CDR1 and CDR2 from the germline V gene are MNHNS and SASEGT. The ends lost 4 bases at V and 8 bases at J; junction bases unmatched: 7. CDR3 loop: CASSVQGEGGYTF. The CDR3 coding sequence is TGTGCCAGCAGTGTTCAGGGGGAGGGCGGCTACACCTTC.

This clonotype has a handful of counts. The chain is built from TRBV7-9 and TRBJ1-4; 8 nucleotides align to TRBD1. The junction had 8 bases not matched to a gene; V was cut back by 4 bases and J by 4 bases. The CDR3 has 16 residues. CDR1 is SEHNR, CDR2 FQNEAQ, per germline (reference sequence). In DNA form, the CDR3 reads TGTGCCAGCAGCTCGCCCCGGGACAGGAGTAATGAAAAACTGTTTTTT. This encodes CASSSPRDRSNEKLFF.

There are many counts of this clonotype. This rearrangement joins TRBV2 to TRBJ2-3; 7 bases align to TRBD1. Trimming at V came to 7 bases and at J to 6 bases, leaving 16 bases not matched to a gene. The CDR3 length is 16 residues. Germline V gene lookup returns CDR1 SNHLY and CDR2 FYNNEI. The CDR3 sequence: CASTEGQDLAGDTQYF. The CDR3 nucleotides read TGTGCCAGCACCGAAGGACAGGACCTAGCTGGGGATACGCAGTATTTT.

This clonotype was found many times. The chain combines TRBV5-6 with TRBJ1-3; D ambiguous. The germline V gene encodes CDR1 SGHDT and CDR2 YYEEEE. Trimming removed 3 bases from V and 4 bases from J, with 2 bases in between. The CDR3 is 11 residues long. CDR3 in DNA: TGTGCCAGCAGCTCGGGAAACACCATATATTTT. Translated, it gives CASSSGNTIYF.

This clonotype was observed at least ten times. V and J are TRBV28 and TRBJ2-1, with 7 nucleotides matching TRBD2. CDR1 and CDR2 from the germline V gene are MDHEN and SYDVKM. The CDR3 sequence is 14 residues long. With 6 bases clipped from V and 2 bases from J, the junction kept 4 bases outside the gene matches. Here the CDR3 reads CASRASGTYNEQFF. The CDR3 DNA follows: TGTGCCAGCAGGGCTAGCGGCACCTACAATGAGCAGTTCTTC.

This clonotype counts as medium-sized. V gene TRBV18 combines with J gene TRBJ2-7; D perhaps matches TRBD2 (5 bases). Trimming took off 3 bases at V and 1 base at J, with 10 bases between the two ends. Germline V gene data show CDR1 as KGHSH and CDR2 as LQKENI. CDR3 length equals 14 residues. The CDR3 here is CASSPPRTSYEQYF. CDR3 sequence (DNA): TGTGCCAGCTCACCGCCACGGACTTCCTACGAGCAGTACTTC.

In its sample, this clonotype was seen many times. The V gene is TRBV7-2, the J gene TRBJ2-3; 11 positions agree with TRBD2. Germline loops: CDR1 SGHTA, CDR2 FQGNSA. J was trimmed by 0 bases and V by 5 bases; bases with no gene match: 1. The CDR3 loop spans 15 amino acids. CDR3 sequence reads: CASSRTSGSTDTQYF. In nucleotides, the CDR3 is TGTGCCAGCAGCCGGACTAGCGGGAGCACAGATACGCAGTATTTT.

This clonotype was found many times. The chain uses TRBV5-1 and TRBJ2-1, with D unresolved. The CDR3 has 15 amino acids. In germline, CDR1 is SGHRS, CDR2 YFSETQ. The ends were cut back, 0 bases at V and 5 bases at J, with 12 bases in the middle. CDR3 sequence: CASSLALGFNNEQFF. DNA for the CDR3: TGCGCCAGCAGCTTGGCCTTGGGGTTCAACAATGAGCAGTTCTTC.

This clonotype has at least ten counts. J is TRBJ2-2 and V is TRBV7-2, with a possible D match to TRBD1 (5 bases). Germline CDR1 is SGHTA and CDR2 is FQGNSA. The V end was cut by 6 bases, the J end by 0 bases, with 11 bases between. The CDR3 is 15 residues long. The CDR3 DNA reads TGTGCCAGCAGAAGACAGACGTCGAACACCGGGGAGCTGTTTTTT. Its protein product is CASRRQTSNTGELFF.

This clonotype was seen repeatedly, ten times or more. The rearrangement uses TRBV7-2 and TRBJ2-5; TRBD1 matches 8 bases. Germline CDR1 reads SGHTA; CDR2 reads FQGNSA. The CDR3 covers 12 residues. The V gene end was trimmed by 8 bases and the J gene end by 2 bases; junction bases not matched to a gene: 1. The CDR3: CASGQGQETQYF. CDR3 DNA: TGTGCCAGCGGACAGGGTCAAGAGACCCAGTACTTC.

This clonotype was seen at least ten times. The chain has TRBV5-1 and TRBJ2-3; 12 bases align to TRBD2. This CDR3 has 15 residues. The germline V gene has CDR1 SGHRS and CDR2 YFSETQ. V was clipped by 4 bases and J by 3 bases; unmatched bases: 3. The CDR3 is CASSTLAGGTDTQYF. The DNA of the CDR3 is TGCGCCAGCAGCACACTAGCGGGGGGAACAGATACGCAGTATTTT.

The sample holds many counts of this clonotype. The genes are TRBV6-5 and TRBJ2-1; no definite D call. The CDR3 runs 15 residues. Trimming took off 2 bases at V and 9 bases at J, with 17 bases between the two ends. Per the germline V gene, CDR1 is MNHEY and CDR2 is SVGAGI. This CDR3 is CASSYGTRLGGEQFF. In DNA, the CDR3 is TGTGCCAGCAGTTACGGTACCCGGTTGGGTGGTGAGCAGTTCTTC.

The V and J genes are TRBV5-1 and TRBJ2-5, with 15 bases lining up with TRBD2. V shed 5 bases, J shed 5 bases, and the junction held 4 bases outside the gene matches. Germline CDR1 SGHRS, CDR2 YFSETQ. The CDR3 is made up of 15 amino acids. In DNA, the CDR3 is TGCGCCAGCAGACTCGGACTAGCGGGAGGGGAGACCCAGTACTTC. Translating gives CASRLGLAGGETQYF.

This clonotype has a count of ten or more. The V call is TRBV7-8, the J call TRBJ2-5; 9 bases agree with TRBD2. With 5 bases clipped from V and 5 bases from J, the junction kept 6 bases outside the gene matches. CDR1 and CDR2 from the germline V gene are SGHVS and FQNEAQ. CDR3 size: 14 residues. CDR3 sequence: CASSPGLAGETQYF. CDR3 sequence (DNA): TGTGCCAGCAGCCCGGGACTAGCCGGTGAGACCCAGTACTTC.

This clonotype was seen a handful of times. The V gene is TRBV2, the J gene TRBJ1-4; D call uncertain. Germline CDR1 SNHLY, CDR2 FYNNEI. CDR3 size: 16 residues. The V gene lost 4 bases and the J gene lost 5 bases, with 17 bases spanning the gap. The chain's CDR3 is CASSGLLGGVNEKLFF. In DNA form, the CDR3 reads TGTGCCAGCAGTGGTCTCTTAGGTGGCGTCAATGAAAAACTGTTTTTT.

This clonotype is labeled as medium-sized. V is TRBV4-1 and J is TRBJ1-1; D gene uncertain. Per germline, CDR1 MGHRA and CDR2 YSYEKL. The CDR3 has 11 amino acids. Trimming removed 1 base from V and 9 bases from J, with 6 bases in between. The CDR3, as DNA: TGCGCCAGCAGCCAAGGATCCCAAGCTTTCTTT. This codes for CASSQGSQAFF.

In its sample, this clonotype was seen many times. The chain is built from TRBV5-1 and TRBJ2-1; TRBD2 aligns across 7 bases. The CDR3 is 16 residues long. CDR1 SGHRS and CDR2 YFSETQ come from the germline V gene. Germline trimming cut 5 bases from V and 2 bases from J; bases unmatched to any gene: 10. This CDR3 is CASRRSSGVAYNEQFF. The CDR3 DNA sequence: TGCGCCAGCAGGCGGAGCAGCGGGGTTGCCTACAATGAGCAGTTCTTC. The entire variable domain, with the rest obtained from reference TRBV5-1 and TRBJ2-1, is as follows: KAGVTQTPRYLIKTRGQQVTLSCSPISGHRSVSWYQQTPGQGLQFLFEYFSETQRNKGNFPGRFSGRQFSNSRSEMNVSTLELGDSALYLCASRRSSGVAYNEQFFGPGTRLTVL.

In regard to this clonotype: Possible read error: a much larger clone is one base away. The chain links TRBV5-1 to TRBJ2-7; D uncertain. CDR3 length equals 13 residues. Germline V CDR1 and CDR2: SGHRS, YFSETQ. Trimming pared 0 bases from V and 0 bases from J, leaving 4 bases between. CDR3: CASSLVASYEQYF. Written as DNA, the CDR3 is TGCGCCAGCAGCTTGGTGGCCTCCTACGAGCAGTACTTC.

This clonotype was recorded at least ten times. This chain joins TRBV10-2 and TRBJ2-2; 7 bases are a match to TRBD1. This CDR3 has 16 amino acids. Germline lookup yields CDR1 WSHSY and CDR2 SAAADI. Trimming cost V 2 bases and J 4 bases; bases outside gene matches: 7. The chain's CDR3 is CASSEGTGAGTGELFF. The DNA for the CDR3 is TGCGCCAGCAGTGAGGGCACAGGGGCGGGCACCGGGGAGCTGTTTTTT.

Only a few counts were recorded for this clonotype. The chain is built from TRBV5-6 and TRBJ2-1, with no clear D. CDR3 length equals 12 residues. V dropped 2 bases and J dropped 10 bases, with 10 bases sitting between them. From germline, CDR1 is SGHDT and CDR2 YYEEEE. The CDR3 nucleotides read TGTGCCAGCAGCTTTTTCAGAGGCGAGCAGTTCTTC. This sequence encodes CASSFFRGEQFF.

This clonotype is labeled medium-sized. This rearrangement joins TRBV11-3 to TRBJ2-1, with D possibly matching TRBD2 (5 bases). The CDR3 extends over 15 amino acids. Per the germline V gene, CDR1 is SGHNT and CDR2 is YENEEA. V shed 5 bases and J shed 3 bases, with 14 bases lying between them. The CDR3 nucleotides read TGTGCCAGCAGCCTGAGGACTTCAATCTACAATGAGCAGTTCTTC. Amino acid sequence: CASSLRTSIYNEQFF. Based on the CDR3 plus reference TRBV11-3 and TRBJ2-1, the full variable domain is EAGVVQSPRYKIIEKKQPVAFWCNPISGHNTLYWYLQNLGQGPELLIRYENEEAVDDSQLPKDRFSAERLKGVDSTLKIQPAELGDSAVYLCASSLRTSIYNEQFFGPGTRLTVL.

This clonotype was picked up many times. The gene calls are TRBV5-1 and TRBJ2-1, with 10 bases aligning to TRBD2. Germline V CDR1 and CDR2: SGHRS, YFSETQ. The CDR3 totals 15 residues. Trimming cost V 0 bases and J 4 bases; bases outside gene matches: 1. For the CDR3, the DNA is TGCGCCAGCAGCTTGGAGACTAGCGGGTACAATGAGCAGTTCTTC. This encodes CASSLETSGYNEQFF. Based on the CDR3 plus reference TRBV5-1 and TRBJ2-1, the full variable domain is KAGVTQTPRYLIKTRGQQVTLSCSPISGHRSVSWYQQTPGQGLQFLFEYFSETQRNKGNFPGRFSGRQFSNSRSEMNVSTLELGDSALYLCASSLETSGYNEQFFGPGTRLTVL.

On this clonotype: One end of the junction is discordant with germline, which a read error may explain. The rearrangement links TRBV20-1 to TRBJ2-7; D call uncertain. The germline V gene has CDR1 DFQATT and CDR2 SNEGSKA (reference sequence). The CDR3 sequence is 11 residues long. The CDR3 DNA reads as TGCAGTGCTGGAGAGAACTACGAGCAGTACTTC. This encodes CSAGENYEQYF.